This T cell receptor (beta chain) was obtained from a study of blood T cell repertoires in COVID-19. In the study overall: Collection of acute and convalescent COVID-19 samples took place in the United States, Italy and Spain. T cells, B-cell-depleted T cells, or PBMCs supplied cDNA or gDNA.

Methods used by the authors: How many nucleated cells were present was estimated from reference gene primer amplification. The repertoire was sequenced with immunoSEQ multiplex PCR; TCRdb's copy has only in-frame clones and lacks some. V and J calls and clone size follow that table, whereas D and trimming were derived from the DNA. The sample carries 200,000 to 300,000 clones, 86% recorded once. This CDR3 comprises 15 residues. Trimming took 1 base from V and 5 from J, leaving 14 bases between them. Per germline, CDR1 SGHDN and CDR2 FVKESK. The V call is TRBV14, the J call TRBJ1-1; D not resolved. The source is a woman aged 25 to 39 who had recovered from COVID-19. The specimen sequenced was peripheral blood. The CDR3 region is CASSQVAGWGTEAFF. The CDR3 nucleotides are TGTGCCAGCAGCCAAGTTGCGGGGTGGGGAACTGAAGCTTTCTTT.